This T cell receptor beta chain was captured by sequencing in a study of CD8 T cell repertoires and HIV-1 epitope variants. Study information: Each of Twenty-five Gag and Nef epitope peptides stimulated a separate culture.

Broader study findings: Nef KF9 drew about five clonotypes and HW9 one, without TAALDMSHF responses.

Comments on this clone: Its cognate antigen is unknown.

Some clones are missing from TCRdb's copy, which holds only in-frame ones; the method was immunoSEQ multiplex PCR. The sample contains around 2,000 clones, approximately 72% of which appear only once. The sequenced sample consisted of cultured CD8+ T cells derived from PBMCs. The source is a male donor with HIV.

DNA for the CDR3: TGTGCCAGCAGTTACCCCGCTTCGGATACGCAGTATTTT. It specifies CASSYPASDTQYF. The chain joins TRBV27 to TRBJ2-3; D is uncertain. Germline assignment: CDR1 MNHEY and CDR2 SMNVEV (reference sequence). V shed 4 bases and J shed 6 bases, with 11 bases lying between them. The CDR3 totals 13 residues.